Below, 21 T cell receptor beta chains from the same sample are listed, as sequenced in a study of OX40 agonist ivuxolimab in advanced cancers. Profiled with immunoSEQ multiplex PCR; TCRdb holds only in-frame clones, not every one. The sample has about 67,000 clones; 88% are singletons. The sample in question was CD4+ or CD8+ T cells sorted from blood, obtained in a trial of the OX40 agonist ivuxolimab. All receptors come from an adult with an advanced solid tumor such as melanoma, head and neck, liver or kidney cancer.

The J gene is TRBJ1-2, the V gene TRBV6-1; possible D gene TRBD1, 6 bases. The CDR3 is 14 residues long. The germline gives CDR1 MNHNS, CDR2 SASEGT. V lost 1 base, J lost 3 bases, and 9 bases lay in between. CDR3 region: CASSEGGGDYGYTF. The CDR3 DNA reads TGTGCCAGCAGTGAAGGAGGGGGTGACTATGGCTACACCTTC.

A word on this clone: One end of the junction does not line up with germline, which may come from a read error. The CDR3 loop is CASSLTGSWDF. Here the CDR3 DNA reads TGTGCCAGCAGTCTCACAGGGTCGTGGGACTTC. The J gene is TRBJ2-5, the V gene TRBV7-6, with a weak D call TRBD1 (6 bases). The germline CDR1 and CDR2 sequences are SGHVS and FNYEAQ. There are 11 residues in the CDR3.

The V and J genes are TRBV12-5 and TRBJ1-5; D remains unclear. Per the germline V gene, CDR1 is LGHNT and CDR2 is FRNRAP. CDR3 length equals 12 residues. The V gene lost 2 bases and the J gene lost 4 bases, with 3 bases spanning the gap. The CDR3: CASGLTNQPQHF. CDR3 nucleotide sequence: TGTGCTAGTGGTTTGACGAATCAGCCCCAGCATTTT.

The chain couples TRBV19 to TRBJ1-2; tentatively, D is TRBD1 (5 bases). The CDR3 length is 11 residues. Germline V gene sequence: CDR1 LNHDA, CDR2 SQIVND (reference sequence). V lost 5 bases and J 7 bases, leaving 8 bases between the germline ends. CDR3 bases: TGTGCCAGTAGTTTCGACAGTGGCTACACCTTC. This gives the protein CASSFDSGYTF. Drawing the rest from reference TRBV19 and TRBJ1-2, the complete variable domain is DGGITQSPKYLFRKEGQNVTLSCEQNLNHDAMYWYRQDPGQGLRLIYYSQIVNDFQKGDIAEGYSVSREKKESFPLTVTSAQKNPTAFYLCASSFDSGYTFGSGTRLTVV.

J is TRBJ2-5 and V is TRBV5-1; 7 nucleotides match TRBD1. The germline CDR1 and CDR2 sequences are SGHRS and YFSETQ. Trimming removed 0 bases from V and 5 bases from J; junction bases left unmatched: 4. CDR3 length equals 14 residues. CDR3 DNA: TGCGCCAGCAGCTTGGGATTCAGGGGGGAGACCCAGTACTTC. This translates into CASSLGFRGETQYF.

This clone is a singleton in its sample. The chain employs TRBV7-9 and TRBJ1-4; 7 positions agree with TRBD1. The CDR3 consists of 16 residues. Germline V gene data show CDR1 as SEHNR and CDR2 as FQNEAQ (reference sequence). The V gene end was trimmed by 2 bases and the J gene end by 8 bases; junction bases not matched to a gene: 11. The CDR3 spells CASSLTDRVGAEKLFF. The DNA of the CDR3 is TGTGCCAGCAGCTTAACCGACAGGGTAGGGGCCGAAAAACTGTTTTTT.

The CDR3 sequence is CASRQLAGGPNEQFF. The CDR3 region has the DNA TGTGCCAGCAGACAACTAGCGGGAGGGCCAAATGAGCAGTTCTTC. The rearrangement joins TRBV6-1 to TRBJ2-1; 13 bases align to TRBD2. CDR1 and CDR2 from the germline V gene are MNHNS and SASEGT. CDR3 length: 15 amino acids. The junction had 6 bases not matched to a gene; V was cut back by 6 bases and J by 7 bases.

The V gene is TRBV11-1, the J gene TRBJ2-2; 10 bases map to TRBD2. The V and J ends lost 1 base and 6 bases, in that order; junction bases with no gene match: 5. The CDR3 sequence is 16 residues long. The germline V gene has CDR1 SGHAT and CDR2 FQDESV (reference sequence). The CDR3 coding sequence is TGTGCCAGCAGCTTAGTCTCAGCGGGAGGGCCCGGGGAGCTGTTTTTT. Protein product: CASSLVSAGGPGELFF.

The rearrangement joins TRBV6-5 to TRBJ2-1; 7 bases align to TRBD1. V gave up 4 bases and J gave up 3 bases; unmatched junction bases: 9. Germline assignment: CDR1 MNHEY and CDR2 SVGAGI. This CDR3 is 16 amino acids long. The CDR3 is CASSSGSGTVYNEQFF. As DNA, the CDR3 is TGTGCCAGCAGTTCGGGATCCGGGACAGTCTACAATGAGCAGTTCTTC.

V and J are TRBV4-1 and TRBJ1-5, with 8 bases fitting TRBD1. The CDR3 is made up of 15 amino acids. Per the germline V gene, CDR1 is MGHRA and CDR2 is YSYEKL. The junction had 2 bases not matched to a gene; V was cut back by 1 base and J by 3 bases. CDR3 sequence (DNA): TGCGCCAGCAGCCAAGTGGACAGGGACAATCAGCCCCAGCATTTT. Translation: CASSQVDRDNQPQHF.

In DNA form, the CDR3 reads TGTGCCATCAGTGAACTGACAGGGGGAGGCTATGGCTACACCTTC. Protein product: CAISELTGGGYGYTF. This chain joins TRBV10-3 and TRBJ1-2, with TRBD1 identical over 9 bases. J gave up 4 bases and V 3 bases, and 6 bases lay outside the gene matches. Germline-derived CDR1 and CDR2 are ENHRY and SYGVKD. The CDR3 runs 15 residues.

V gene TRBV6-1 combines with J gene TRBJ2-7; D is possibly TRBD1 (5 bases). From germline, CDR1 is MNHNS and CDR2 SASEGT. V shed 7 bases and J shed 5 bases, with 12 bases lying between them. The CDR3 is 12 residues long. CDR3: CASNWKGDEQYF. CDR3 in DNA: TGTGCCAGCAATTGGAAAGGGGACGAGCAGTACTTC.

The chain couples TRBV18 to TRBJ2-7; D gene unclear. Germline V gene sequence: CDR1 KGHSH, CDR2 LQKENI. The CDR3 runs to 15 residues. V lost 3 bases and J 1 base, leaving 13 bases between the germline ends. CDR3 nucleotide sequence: TGTGCCAGCTCACCCCGAGGACCTCTATCCTACGAGCAGTACTTC. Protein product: CASSPRGPLSYEQYF.

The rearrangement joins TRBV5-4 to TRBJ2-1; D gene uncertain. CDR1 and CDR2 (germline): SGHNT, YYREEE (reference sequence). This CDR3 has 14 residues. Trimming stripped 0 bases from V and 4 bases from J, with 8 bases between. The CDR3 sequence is CASSLVGLYNEQFF. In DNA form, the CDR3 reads TGTGCCAGCAGCTTGGTCGGGCTTTACAATGAGCAGTTCTTC.

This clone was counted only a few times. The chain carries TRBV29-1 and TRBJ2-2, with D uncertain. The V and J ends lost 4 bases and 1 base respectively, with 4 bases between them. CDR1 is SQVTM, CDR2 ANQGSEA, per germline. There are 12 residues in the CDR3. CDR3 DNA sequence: TGCAGCGTTGGGGGGAACACCGGGGAGCTGTTTTTT. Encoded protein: CSVGGNTGELFF.

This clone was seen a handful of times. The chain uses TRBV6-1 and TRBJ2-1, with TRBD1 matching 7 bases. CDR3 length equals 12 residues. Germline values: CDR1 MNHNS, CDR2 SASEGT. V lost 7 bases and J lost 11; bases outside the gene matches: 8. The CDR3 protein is CASINRQGKQFF. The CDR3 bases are TGTGCCAGCATCAACCGACAGGGAAAGCAGTTCTTC.

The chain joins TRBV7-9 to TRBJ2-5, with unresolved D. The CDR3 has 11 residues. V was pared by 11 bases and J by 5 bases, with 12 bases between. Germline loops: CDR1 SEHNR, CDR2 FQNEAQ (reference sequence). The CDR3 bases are TGTGCCGGAGAAAGAAGGGAGACCCAGTACTTC. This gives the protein CAGERRETQYF.

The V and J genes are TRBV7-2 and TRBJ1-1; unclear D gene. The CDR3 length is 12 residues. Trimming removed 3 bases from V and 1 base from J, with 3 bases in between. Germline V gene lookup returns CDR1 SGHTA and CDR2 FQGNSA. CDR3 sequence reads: CASSLTNTEAFF. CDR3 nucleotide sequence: TGTGCCAGCAGCTTGACGAACACTGAAGCTTTCTTT.

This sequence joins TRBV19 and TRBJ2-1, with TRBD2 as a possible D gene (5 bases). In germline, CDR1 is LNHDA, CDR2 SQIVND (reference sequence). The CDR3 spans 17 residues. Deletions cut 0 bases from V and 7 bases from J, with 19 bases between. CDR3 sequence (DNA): TGTGCCAGTAGTATAGAAAGGCCCGGCGGCGGGCAAAATGAGCAGTTCTTC. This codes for CASSIERPGGGQNEQFF.

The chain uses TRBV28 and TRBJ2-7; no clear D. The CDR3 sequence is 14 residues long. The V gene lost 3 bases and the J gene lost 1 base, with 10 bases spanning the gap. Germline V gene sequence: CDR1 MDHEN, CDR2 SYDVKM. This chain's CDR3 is CASSFSTNSYEQYF. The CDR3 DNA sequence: TGTGCCAGCAGTTTCTCTACGAATTCCTACGAGCAGTACTTC.

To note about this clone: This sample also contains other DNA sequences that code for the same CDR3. The DNA of the CDR3 is TGTGCCAGCAGTGAAGGCGGCTACGAGCAGTACTTC. It is translated as CASSEGGYEQYF. The rearrangement joins TRBV2 to TRBJ2-7; no definite D call. The V end was cut by 1 base, the J end by 3 bases, with 4 bases between. The CDR3 consists of 12 residues. CDR1 is SNHLY, CDR2 FYNNEI, per germline.